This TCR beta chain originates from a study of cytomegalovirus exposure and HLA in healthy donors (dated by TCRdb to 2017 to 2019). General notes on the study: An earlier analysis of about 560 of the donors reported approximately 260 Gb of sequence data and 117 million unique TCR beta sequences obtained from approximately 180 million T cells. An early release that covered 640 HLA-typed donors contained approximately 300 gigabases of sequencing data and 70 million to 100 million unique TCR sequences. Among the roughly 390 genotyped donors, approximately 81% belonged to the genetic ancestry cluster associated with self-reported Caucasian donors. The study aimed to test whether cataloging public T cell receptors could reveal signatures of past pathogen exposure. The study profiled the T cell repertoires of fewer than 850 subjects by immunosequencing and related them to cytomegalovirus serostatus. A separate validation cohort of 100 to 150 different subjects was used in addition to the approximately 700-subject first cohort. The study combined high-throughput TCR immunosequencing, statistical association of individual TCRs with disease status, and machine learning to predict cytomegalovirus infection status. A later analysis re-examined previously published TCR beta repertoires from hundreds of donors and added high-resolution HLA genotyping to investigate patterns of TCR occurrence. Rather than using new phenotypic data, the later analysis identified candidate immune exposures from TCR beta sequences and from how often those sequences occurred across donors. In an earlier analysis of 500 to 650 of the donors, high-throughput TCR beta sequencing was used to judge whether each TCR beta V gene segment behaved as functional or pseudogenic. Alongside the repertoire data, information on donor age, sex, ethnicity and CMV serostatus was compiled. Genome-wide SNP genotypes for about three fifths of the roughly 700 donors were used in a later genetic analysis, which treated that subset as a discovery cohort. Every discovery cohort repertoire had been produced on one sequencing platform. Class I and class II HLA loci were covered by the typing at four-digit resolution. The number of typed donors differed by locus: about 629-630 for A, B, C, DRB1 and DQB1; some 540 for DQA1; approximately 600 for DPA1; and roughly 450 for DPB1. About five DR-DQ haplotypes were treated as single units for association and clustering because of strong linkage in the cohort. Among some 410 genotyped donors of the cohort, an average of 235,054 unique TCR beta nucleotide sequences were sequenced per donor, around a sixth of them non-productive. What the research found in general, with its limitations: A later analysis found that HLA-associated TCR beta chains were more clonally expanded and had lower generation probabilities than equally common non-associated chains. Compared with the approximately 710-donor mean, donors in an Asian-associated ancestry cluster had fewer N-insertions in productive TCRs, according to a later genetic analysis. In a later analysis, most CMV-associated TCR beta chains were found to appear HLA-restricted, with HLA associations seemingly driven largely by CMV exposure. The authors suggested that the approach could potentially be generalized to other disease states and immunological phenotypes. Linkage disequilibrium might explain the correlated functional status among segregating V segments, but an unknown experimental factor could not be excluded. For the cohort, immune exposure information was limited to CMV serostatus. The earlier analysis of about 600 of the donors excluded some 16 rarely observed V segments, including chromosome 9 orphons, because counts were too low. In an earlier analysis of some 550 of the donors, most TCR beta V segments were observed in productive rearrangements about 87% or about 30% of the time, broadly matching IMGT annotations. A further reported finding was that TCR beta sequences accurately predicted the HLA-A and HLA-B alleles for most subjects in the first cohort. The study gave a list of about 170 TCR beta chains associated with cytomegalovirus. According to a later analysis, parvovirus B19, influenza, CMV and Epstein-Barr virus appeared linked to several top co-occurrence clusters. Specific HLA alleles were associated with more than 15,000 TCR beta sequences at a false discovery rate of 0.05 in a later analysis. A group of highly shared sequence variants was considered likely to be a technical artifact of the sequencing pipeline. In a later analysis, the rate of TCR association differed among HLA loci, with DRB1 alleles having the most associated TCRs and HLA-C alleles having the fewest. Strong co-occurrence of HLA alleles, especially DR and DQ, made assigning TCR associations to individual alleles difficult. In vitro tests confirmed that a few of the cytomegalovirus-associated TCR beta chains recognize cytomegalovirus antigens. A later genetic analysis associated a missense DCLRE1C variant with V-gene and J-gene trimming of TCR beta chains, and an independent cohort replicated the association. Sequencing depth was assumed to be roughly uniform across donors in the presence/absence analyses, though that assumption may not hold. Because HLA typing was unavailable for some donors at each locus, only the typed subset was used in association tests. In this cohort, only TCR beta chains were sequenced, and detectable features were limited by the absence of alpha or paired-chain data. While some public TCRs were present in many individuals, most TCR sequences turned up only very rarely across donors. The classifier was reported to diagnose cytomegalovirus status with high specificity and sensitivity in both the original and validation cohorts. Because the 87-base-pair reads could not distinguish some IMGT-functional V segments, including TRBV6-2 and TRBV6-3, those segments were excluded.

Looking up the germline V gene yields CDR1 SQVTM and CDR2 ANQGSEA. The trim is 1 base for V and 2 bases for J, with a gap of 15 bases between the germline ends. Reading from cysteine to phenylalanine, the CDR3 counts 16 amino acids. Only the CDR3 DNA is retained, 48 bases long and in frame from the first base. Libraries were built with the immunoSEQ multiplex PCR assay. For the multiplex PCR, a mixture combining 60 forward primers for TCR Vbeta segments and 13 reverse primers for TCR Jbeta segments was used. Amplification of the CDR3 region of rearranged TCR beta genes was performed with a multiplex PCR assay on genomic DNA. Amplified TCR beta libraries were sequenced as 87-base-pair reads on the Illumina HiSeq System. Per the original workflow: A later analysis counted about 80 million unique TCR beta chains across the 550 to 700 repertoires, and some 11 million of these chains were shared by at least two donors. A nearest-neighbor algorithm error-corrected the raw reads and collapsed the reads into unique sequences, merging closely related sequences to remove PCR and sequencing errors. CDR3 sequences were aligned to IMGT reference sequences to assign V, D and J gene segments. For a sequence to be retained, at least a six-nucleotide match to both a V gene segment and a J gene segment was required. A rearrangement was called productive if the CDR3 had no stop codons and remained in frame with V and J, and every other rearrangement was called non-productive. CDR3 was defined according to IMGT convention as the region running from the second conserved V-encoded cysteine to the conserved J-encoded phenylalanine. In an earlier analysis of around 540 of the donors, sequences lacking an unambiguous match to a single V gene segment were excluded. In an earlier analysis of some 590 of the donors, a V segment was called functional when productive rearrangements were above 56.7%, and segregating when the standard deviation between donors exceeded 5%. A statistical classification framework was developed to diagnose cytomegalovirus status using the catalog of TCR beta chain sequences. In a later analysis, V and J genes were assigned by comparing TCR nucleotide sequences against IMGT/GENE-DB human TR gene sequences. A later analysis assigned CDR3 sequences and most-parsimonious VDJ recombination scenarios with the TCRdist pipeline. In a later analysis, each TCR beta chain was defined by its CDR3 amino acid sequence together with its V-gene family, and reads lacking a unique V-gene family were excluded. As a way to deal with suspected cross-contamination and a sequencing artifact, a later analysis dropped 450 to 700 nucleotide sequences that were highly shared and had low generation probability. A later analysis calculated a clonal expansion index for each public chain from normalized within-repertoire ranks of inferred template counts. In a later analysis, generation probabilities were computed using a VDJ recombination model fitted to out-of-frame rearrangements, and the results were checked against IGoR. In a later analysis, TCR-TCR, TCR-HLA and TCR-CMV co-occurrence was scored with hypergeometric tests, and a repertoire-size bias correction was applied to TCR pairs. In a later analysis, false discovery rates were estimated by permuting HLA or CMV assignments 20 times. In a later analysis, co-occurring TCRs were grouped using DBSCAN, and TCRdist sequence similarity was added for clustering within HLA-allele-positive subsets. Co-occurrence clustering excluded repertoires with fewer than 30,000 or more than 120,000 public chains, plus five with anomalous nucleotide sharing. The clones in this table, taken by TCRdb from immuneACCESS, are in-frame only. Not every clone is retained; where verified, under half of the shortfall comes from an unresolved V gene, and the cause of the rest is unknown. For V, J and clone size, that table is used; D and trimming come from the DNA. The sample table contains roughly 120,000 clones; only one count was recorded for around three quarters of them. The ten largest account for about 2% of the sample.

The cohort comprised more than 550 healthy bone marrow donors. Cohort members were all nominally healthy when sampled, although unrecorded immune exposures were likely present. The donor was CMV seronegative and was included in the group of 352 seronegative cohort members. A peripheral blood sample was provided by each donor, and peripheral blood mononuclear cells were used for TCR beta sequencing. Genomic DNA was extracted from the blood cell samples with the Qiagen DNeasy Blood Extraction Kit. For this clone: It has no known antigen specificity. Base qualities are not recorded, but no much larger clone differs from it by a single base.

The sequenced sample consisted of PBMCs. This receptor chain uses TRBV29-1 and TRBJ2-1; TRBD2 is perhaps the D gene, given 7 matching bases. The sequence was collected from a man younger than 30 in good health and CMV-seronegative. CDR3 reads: CSVEGGGVLAYNEQFF. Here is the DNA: TGCAGCGTTGAAGGAGGGGGGGTCCTCGCCTACAATGAGCAGTTCTTC.